This T cell receptor beta chain emerged from a study of identical twins. CDR3 size: 14 residues. The germline V gene has CDR1 MDHEN and CDR2 SYDVKM. Losses at the gene ends were 7 bases for V and 6 bases for J; bases not matched to a gene: 5. This clonotype has more than one count but fewer than ten. TCRdb passed the 5' RACE reads through MiXCR, listing each CDR3 protein once. Of 300,000 to 400,000 distinct CDR3 sequences listed, approximately 13% are singletons. This sample also belongs to another study, concerning yellow fever vaccine responses in identical twins. That publication notes: Twins' vaccine T cell response reportedly gave the appearance of partial convergence and partial personalization.

The V gene is TRBV28, the J gene TRBJ1-5, with TRBD1 matching over 11 bases. The receptor was isolated from a woman under 30 in good health. The sample was CD8+ T cells sorted from blood. The CDR3 nucleotides are TGTGCCAGCATCGGACAGGGGGCGTCTCAGCCCCAGCATTTT. Translating gives CASIGQGASQPQHF.